This T cell receptor (beta chain) was identified in a study of cytomegalovirus exposure and HLA in healthy donors. Whole-study context: Earlier, 100 million or so unique TCR beta sequences were recovered from approximately 180 million T cells by an analysis.

To note about this clone: What it recognizes is unknown.

Germline loops: CDR1 SEHNR, CDR2 FQNEAQ (reference sequence). Trimming left V 4 bases short and J 3 bases short, with 21 bases between. The CDR3 length is 17 residues. PCR employed 60 Vbeta and 13 Jbeta primers. Using immunoSEQ multiplex PCR, the repertoire was profiled, and TCRdb retains in-frame clones only, with some absent. Of approximately 120,000 clones in the sample, approximately 80% are singletons; the top ten hold less than 3%. Study results and caveats: The study flagged around 150 TCR beta chains as cytomegalovirus-associated. Some V segments (TRBV6-2 and TRBV6-3 among them) were excluded as indistinguishable. Researchers reportedly found TCR beta sequences accurately predicted most subjects' HLA-A and HLA-B alleles.

The sequencing sample was made of PBMCs. The TCR was taken from a female donor in good health and CMV-seronegative. V is TRBV7-9 and J is TRBJ1-2, with D uncertain. The DNA for the CDR3 is TGTGCCAGCAGCTCAACGAGTTCGGACTATGCCGACTATGGCTACACCTTC. Amino acid sequence: CASSSTSSDYADYGYTF. The whole variable domain, filled in from reference TRBV7-9 and TRBJ1-2, reads DTGVSQNPRHKITKRGQNVTFRCDPISEHNRLYWYRQTLGQGPEFLTYFQNEAQLEKSRLLSDRFSAERPKGSFSTLEIQRTEQGDSAMYLCASSSTSSDYADYGYTFGSGTRLTVV.